Listed below are T cell receptor beta chains from one sample, sequenced in a study of cytomegalovirus exposure and HLA in healthy donors. Assay used: immunoSEQ multiplex PCR; TCRdb lists only in-frame clones, some missing. The data show approximately 100,000 clones, 70% to 80% seen once. The sequenced sample consisted of PBMCs. The receptors originated from a woman aged 40-49 years in good health and CMV-seronegative. The CDR3 runs from the conserved cysteine through the conserved F or W. A D gene is named only where the DNA matches it firmly. The size entry is marked missing in some rows and otherwise reads once, few, many or a size class.

NA	TRBJ2-2	TRBV5-4	16	NA	TGTGCCAGCAGCTTGGGGCAGGGTACGAACACCGGGGAGCTGTTTTTT	CASSLGQGTNTGELFF
TRBD2	TRBJ2-1	TRBV28	15	NA	TGTGCCAGCAGTTTCGGGGGGGGCTCCTACAATGAGCAGTTCTTC	CASSFGGGSYNEQFF
TRBD1	TRBJ1-2	TRBV27	15	NA	TGTGCCAGCAGTTTATCGTGGACAGGGAGGGATGGCTACACCTTC	CASSLSWTGRDGYTF
NA	TRBJ2-7	TRBV11-2	13	NA	TGTGCCAGCAGCTTGGGGACACAGTACGAGCAGTACTTC	CASSLGTQYEQYF
NA	TRBJ1-5	TRBV30	13	NA	TGTGCCTGGAGTGAGGGGTTACATCAGCCCCAGCATTTT	CAWSEGLHQPQHF
NA	TRBJ2-5	TRBV28	13	few	TGTGCCAGCAGTTTAATCACGGGGGAGACCCAGTACTTC	CASSLITGETQYF
NA	TRBJ2-3	TRBV10-1	16	NA	TGCGCCAGCAGTGAAATACGGGGGACTGGCACAGATACGCAGTATTTT	CASSEIRGTGTDTQYF
TRBD2	TRBJ2-5	TRBV5-4	15	NA	TGTGCCAGCAGCTTGCGACTAGCGGGGAAAGAGACCCAGTACTTC	CASSLRLAGKETQYF
NA	TRBJ1-5	TRBV27	14	few	TGTGCCAGCAGCAACAGGGAACAGGGTCAGCCCCAGCATTTT	CASSNREQGQPQHF
TRBD2	TRBJ2-7	TRBV7-2	14	NA	TGTGCCAGCAGCGAAGGGGCGGGGGCCTACGAGCAGTACTTC	CASSEGAGAYEQYF
NA	TRBJ1-5	TRBV19	16	NA	TGTGCCAGTAGTATTTCAACAGTATCTAGCAATCAGCCCCAGCATTTT	CASSISTVSSNQPQHF
NA	TRBJ1-1	TRBV30	16	NA	TGTGCCTGGAGTGTACACTCTGATTCAGGGGACACTGAAGCTTTCTTT	CAWSVHSDSGDTEAFF
NA	TRBJ2-1	TRBV11-2	15	NA	TGTGCCAGCAGTTGGCAGGGGGGTTCCTACAATGAGCAGTTCTTC	CASSWQGGSYNEQFF